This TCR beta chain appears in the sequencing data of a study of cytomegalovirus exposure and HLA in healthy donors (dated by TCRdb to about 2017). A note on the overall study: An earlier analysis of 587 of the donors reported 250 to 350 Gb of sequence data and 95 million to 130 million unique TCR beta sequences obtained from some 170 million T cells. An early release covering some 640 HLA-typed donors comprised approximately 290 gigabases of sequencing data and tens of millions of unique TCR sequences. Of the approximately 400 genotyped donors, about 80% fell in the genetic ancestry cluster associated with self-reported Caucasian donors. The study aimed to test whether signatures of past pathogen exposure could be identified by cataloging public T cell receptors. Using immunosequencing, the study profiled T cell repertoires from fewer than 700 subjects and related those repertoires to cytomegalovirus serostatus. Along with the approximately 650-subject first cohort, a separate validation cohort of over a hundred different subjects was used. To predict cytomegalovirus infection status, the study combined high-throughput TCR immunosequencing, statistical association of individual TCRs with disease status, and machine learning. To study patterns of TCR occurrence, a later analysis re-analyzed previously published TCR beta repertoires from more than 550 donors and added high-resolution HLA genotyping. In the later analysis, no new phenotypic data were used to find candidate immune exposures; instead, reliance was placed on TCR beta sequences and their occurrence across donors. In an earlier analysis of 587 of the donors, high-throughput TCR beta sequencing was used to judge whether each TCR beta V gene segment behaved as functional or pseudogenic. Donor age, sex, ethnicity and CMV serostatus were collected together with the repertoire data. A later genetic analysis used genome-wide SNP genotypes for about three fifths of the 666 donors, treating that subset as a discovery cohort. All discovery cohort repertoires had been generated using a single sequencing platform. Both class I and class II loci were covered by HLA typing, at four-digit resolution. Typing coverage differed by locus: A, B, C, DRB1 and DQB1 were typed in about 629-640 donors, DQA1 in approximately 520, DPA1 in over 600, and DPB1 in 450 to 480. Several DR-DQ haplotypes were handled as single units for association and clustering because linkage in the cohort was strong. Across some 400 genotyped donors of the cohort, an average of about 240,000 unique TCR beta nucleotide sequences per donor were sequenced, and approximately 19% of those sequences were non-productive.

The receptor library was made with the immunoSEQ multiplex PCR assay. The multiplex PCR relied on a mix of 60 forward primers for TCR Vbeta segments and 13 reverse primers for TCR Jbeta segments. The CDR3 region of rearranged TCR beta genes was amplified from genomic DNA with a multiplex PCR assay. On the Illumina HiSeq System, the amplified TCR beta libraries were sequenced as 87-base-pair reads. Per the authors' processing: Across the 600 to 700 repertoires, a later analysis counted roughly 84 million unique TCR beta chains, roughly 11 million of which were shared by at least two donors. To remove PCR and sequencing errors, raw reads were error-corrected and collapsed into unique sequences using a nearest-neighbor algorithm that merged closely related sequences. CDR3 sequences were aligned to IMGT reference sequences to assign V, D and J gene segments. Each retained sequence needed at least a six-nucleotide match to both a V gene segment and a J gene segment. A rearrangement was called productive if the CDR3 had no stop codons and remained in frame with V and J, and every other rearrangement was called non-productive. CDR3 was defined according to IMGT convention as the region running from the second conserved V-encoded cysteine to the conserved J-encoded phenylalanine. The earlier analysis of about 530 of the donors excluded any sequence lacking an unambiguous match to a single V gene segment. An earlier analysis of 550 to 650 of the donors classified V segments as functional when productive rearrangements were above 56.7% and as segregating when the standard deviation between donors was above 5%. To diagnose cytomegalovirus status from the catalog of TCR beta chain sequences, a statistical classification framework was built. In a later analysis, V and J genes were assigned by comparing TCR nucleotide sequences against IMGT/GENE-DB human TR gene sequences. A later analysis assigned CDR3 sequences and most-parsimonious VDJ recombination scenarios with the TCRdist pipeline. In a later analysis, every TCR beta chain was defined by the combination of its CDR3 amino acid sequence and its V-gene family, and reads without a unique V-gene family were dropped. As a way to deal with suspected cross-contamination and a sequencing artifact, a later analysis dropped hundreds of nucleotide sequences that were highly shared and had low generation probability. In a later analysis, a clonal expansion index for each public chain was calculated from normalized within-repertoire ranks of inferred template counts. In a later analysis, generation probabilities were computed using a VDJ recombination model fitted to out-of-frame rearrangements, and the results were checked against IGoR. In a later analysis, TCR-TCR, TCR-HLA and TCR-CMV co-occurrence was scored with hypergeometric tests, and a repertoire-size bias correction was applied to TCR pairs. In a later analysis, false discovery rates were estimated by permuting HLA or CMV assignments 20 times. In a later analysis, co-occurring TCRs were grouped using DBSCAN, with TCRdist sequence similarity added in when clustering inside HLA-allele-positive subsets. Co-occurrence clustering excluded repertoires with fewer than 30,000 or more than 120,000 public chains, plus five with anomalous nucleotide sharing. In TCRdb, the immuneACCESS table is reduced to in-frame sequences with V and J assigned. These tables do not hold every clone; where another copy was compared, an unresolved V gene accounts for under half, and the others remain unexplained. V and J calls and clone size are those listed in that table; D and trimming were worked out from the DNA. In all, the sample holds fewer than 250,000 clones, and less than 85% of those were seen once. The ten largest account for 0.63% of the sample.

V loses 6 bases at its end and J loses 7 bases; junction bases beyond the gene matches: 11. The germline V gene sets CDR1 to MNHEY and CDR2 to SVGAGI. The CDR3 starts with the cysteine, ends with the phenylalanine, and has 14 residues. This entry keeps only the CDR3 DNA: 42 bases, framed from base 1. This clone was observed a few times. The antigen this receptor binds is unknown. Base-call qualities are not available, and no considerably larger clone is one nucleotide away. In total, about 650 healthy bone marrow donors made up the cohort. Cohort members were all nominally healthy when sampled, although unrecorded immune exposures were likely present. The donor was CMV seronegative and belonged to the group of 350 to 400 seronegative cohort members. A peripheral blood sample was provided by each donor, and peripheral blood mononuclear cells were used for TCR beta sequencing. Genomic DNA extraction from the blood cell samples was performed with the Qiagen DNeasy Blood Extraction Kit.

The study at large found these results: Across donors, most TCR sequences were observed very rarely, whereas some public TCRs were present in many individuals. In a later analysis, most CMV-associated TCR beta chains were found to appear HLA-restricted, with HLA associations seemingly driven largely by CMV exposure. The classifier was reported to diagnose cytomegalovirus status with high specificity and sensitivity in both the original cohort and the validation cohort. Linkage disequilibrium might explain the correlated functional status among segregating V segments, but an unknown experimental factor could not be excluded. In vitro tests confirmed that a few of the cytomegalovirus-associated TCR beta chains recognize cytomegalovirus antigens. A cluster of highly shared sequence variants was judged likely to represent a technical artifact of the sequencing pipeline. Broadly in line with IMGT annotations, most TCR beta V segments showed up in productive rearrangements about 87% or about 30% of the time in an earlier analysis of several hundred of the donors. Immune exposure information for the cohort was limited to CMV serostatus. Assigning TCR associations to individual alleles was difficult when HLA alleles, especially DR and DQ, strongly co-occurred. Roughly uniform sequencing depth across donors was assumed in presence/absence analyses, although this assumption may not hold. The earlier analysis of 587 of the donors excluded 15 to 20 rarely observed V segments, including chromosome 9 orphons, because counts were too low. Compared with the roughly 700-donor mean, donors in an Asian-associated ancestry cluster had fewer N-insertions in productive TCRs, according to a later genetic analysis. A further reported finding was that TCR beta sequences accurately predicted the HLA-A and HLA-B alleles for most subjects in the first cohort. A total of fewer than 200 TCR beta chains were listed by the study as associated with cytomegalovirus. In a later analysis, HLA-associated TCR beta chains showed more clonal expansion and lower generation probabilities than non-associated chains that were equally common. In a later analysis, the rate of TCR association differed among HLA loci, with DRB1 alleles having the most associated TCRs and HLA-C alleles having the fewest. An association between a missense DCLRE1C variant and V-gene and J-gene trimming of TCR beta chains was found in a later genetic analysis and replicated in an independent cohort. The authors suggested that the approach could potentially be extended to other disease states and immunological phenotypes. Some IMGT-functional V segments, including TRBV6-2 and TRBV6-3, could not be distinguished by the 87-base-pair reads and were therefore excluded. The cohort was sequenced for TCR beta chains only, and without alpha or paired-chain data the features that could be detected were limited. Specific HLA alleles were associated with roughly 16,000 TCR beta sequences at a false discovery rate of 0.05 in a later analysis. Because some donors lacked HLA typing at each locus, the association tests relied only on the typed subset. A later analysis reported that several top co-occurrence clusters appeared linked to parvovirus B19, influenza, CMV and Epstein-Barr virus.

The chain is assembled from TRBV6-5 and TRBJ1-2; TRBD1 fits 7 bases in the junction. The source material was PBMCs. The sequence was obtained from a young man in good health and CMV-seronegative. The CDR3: CASRATGTDRGYTF. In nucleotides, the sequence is TGTGCCAGCAGGGCAACCGGGACAGACCGTGGCTACACCTTC.